The present entry profiles one T cell receptor beta chain with its context. Trimming took 3 bases from V and 0 from J, leaving 9 bases between them. The CDR3 covers 14 residues. The record originates from a study of blood T cells in healthy people across ages. Primed by a sample-barcoded 5' primer and a J-beta primer mix, a second PCR proceeded for about 6 to 11 cycles. Individual samples furnished no less than 2.5 million CDR3-containing paired-end reads apiece. From the 5' RACE reads, TCRdb called clonotypes with MiXCR, one entry per CDR3 protein. The table records about 1.5 million distinct CDR3 sequences, 35% to 45% of them present only once.

The TCR was taken from a young woman in good health. The sample comprised blood. V gene TRBV12-3 or TRBV12-4 combines with J gene TRBJ2-7; D is unresolved. CDR3 in amino acids: CASSFLRSSYEQYF. CDR3 in DNA: TGTGCCAGCAGTTTCTTGCGGAGCTCCTACGAGCAGTACTTC.